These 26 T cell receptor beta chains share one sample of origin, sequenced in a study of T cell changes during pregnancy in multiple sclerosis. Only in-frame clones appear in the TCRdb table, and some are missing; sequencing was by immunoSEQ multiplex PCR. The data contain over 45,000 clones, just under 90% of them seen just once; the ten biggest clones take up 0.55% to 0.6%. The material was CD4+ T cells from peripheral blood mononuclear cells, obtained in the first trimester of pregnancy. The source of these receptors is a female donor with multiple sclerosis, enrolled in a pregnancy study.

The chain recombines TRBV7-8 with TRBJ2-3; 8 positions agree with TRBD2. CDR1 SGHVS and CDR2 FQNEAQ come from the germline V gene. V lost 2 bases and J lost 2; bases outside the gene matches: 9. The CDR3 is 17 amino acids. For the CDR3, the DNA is TGTGCCAGCAGCTTATATGAGCGGGGGTCCCTCACAGATACGCAGTATTTT. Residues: CASSLYERGSLTDTQYF.

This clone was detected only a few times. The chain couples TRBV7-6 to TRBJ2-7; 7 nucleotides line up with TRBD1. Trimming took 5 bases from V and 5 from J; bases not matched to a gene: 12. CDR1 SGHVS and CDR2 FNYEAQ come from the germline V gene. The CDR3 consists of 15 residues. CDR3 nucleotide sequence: TGTGCCAGCAGCGTAGGTAACAGGGGTGGGAACGAGCAGTACTTC. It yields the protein CASSVGNRGGNEQYF. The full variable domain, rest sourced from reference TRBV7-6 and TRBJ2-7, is GAGVSQSPRYKVTKRGQDVALRCDPISGHVSLYWYRQALGQGPEFLTYFNYEAQQDKSGLPNDRFSAERPEGSISTLTIQRTEQRDSAMYRCASSVGNRGGNEQYFGPGTRLTVT.

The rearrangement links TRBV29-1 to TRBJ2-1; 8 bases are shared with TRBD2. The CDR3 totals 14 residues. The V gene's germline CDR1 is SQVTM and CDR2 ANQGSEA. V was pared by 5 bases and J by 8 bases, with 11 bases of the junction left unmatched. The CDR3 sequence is CSVRVVAGRDEQFF. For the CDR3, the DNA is TGCAGCGTTCGGGTCGTAGCGGGACGAGATGAGCAGTTCTTC.

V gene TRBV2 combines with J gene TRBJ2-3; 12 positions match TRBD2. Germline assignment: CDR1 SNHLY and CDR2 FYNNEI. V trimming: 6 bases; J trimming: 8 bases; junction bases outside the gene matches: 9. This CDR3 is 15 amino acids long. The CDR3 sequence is CASRPTSGSSVTQYF. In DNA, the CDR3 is TGTGCCAGCAGGCCGACTAGCGGGAGTAGTGTTACGCAGTATTTT.

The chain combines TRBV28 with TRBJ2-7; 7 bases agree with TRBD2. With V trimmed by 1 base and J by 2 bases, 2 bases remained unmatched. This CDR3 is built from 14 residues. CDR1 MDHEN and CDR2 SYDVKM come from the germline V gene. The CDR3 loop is CASSLLTSTYEQYF. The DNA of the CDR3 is TGTGCCAGCAGTTTATTGACTAGCACCTACGAGCAGTACTTC.

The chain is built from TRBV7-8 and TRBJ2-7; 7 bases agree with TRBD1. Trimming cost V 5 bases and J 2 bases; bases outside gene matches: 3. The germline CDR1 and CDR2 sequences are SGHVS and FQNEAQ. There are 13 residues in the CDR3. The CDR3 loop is CASSRQGAYEQYF. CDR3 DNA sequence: TGTGCCAGCAGCCGACAGGGAGCCTACGAGCAGTACTTC.

CDR3 residues: CASSSLSGGSTDTQYF. The CDR3 region has the DNA TGTGCCAGCAGTTCACTTAGCGGGGGATCCACAGATACGCAGTATTTT. The chain combines TRBV6-6 with TRBJ2-3; TRBD2 matches at 9 bases. CDR3 size: 16 residues. Trimming at V came to 4 bases and at J to 2 bases, leaving 7 bases not matched to a gene. The germline gives CDR1 MNHNY, CDR2 SVGAGI (reference sequence).

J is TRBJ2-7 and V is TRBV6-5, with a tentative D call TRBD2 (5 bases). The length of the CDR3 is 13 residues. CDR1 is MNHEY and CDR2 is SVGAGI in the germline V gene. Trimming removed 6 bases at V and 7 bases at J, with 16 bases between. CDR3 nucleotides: TGTGCCAGCAGGGAGAGCGGAGAAGAGGAGCAGTACTTC. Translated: CASRESGEEEQYF.

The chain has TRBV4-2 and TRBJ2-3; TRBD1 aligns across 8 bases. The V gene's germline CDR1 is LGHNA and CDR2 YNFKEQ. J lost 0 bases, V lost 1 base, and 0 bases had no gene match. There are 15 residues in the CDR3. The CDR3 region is CASSQGTGSTDTQYF. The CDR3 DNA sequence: TGTGCCAGCAGCCAAGGGACAGGGAGCACAGATACGCAGTATTTT.

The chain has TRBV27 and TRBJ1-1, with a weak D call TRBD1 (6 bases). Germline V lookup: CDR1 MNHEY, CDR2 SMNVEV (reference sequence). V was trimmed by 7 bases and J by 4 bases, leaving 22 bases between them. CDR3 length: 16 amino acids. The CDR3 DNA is TGTGCCAGCAAAGTGATTCTTGGGGCCAGGGGCACTGAAGCTTTCTTT. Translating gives CASKVILGARGTEAFF.

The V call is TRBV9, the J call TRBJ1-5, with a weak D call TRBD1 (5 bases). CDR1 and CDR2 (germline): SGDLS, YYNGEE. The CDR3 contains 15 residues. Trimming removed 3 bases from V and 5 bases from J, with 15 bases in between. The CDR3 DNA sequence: TGTGCCAGCAGCGCGACCGGACAAGAGTATCAGCCCCAGCATTTT. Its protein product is CASSATGQEYQPQHF.

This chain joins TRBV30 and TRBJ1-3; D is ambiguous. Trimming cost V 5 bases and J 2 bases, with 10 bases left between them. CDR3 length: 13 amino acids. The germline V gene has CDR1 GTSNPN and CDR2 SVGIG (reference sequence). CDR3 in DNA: TGTGCCTGGGCGGCCGTAGCTGGAAACACCATATATTTT. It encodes CAWAAVAGNTIYF.

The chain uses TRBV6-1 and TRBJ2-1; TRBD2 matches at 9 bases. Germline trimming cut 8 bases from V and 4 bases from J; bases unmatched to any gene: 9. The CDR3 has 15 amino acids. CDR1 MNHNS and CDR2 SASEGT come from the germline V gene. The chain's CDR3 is CASGWSGGNYNEQFF. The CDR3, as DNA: TGTGCCAGCGGGTGGAGCGGGGGGAATTACAATGAGCAGTTCTTC.

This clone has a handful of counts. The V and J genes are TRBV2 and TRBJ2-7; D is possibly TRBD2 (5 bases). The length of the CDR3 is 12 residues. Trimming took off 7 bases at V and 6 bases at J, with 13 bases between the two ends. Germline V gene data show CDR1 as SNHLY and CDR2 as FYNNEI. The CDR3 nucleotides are TGTGCCAGCAAAGTTGGGAGTATCGAGCAGTACTTC. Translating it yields CASKVGSIEQYF.

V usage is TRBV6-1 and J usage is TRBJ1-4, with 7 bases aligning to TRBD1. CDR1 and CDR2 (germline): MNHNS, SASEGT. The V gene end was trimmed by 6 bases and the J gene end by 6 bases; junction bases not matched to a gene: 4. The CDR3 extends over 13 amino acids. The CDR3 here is CASRDRWYEKLFF. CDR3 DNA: TGTGCCAGCAGGGACAGGTGGTATGAAAAACTGTTTTTT.

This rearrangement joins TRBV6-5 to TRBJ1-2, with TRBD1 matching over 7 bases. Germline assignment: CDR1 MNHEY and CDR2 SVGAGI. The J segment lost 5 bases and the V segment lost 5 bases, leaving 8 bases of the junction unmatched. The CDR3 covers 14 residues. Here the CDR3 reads CASSPDTRGYGYTF. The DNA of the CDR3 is TGTGCCAGCAGTCCCGATACCAGGGGGTATGGCTACACCTTC.

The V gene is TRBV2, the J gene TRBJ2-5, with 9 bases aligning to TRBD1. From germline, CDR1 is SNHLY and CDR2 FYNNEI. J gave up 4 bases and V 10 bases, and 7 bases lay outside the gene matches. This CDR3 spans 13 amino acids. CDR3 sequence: CATGTGMVETQYF. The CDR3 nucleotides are TGTGCCACAGGGACAGGGATGGTAGAGACCCAGTACTTC. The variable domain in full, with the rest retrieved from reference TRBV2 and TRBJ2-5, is EPEVTQTPSHQVTQMGQEVILRCVPISNHLYFYWYRQILGQKVEFLVSFYNNEISEKSEIFDDQFSVERPDGSNFTLKIRSTKLEDSAMYFCATGTGMVETQYFGPGTRLLVL.

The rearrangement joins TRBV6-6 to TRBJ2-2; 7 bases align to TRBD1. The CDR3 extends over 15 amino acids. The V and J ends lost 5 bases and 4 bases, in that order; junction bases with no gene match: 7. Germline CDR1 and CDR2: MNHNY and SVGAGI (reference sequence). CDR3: CASSGETGPTGELFF. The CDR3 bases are TGTGCCAGCAGTGGCGAGACAGGGCCCACCGGGGAGCTGTTTTTT.

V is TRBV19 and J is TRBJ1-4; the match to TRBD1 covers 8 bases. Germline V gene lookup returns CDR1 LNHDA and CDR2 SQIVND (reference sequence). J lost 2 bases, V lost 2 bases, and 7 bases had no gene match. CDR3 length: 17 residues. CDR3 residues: CASSIFATGVTNEKLFF. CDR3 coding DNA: TGTGCCAGTAGTATATTCGCGACAGGGGTCACTAATGAAAAACTGTTTTTT. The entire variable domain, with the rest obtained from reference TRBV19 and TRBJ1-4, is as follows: DGGITQSPKYLFRKEGQNVTLSCEQNLNHDAMYWYRQDPGQGLRLIYYSQIVNDFQKGDIAEGYSVSREKKESFPLTVTSAQKNPTAFYLCASSIFATGVTNEKLFFGSGTQLSVL.

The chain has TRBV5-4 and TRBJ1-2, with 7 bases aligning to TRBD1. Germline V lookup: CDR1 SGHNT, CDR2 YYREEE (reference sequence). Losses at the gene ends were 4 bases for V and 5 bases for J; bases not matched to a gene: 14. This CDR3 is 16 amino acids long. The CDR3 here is CASSQGQSPAIYGYTF. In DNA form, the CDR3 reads TGTGCCAGCAGCCAGGGACAGTCCCCCGCCATTTATGGCTACACCTTC. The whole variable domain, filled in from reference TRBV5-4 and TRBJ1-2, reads ETGVTQSPTHLIKTRGQQVTLRCSSQSGHNTVSWYQQALGQGPQFIFQYYREEENGRGNFPPRFSGLQFPNYSSELNVNALELDDSALYLCASSQGQSPAIYGYTFGSGTRLTVV.

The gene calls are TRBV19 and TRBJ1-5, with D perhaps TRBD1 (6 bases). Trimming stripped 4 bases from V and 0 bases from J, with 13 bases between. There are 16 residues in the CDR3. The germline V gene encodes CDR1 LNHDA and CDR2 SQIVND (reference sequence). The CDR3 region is CASSTTGWYSNQPQHF. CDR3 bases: TGTGCCAGTAGTACAACAGGGTGGTATAGCAATCAGCCCCAGCATTTT.

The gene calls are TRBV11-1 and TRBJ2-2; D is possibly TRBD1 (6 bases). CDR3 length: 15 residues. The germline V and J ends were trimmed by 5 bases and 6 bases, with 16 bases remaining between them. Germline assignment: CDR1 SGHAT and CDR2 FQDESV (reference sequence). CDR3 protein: CASSTDRSVAGELFF. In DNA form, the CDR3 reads TGTGCCAGCAGCACAGACAGGTCCGTTGCCGGGGAGCTGTTTTTT.

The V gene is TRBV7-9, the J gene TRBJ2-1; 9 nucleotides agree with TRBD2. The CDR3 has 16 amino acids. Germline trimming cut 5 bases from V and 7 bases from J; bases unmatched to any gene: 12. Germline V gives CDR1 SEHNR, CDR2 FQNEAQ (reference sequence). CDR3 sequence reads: CASSPRLAGNVNEQFF. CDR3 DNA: TGTGCCAGCAGCCCCCGCCTAGCGGGAAATGTGAATGAGCAGTTCTTC. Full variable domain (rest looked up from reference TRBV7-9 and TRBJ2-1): DTGVSQNPRHKITKRGQNVTFRCDPISEHNRLYWYRQTLGQGPEFLTYFQNEAQLEKSRLLSDRFSAERPKGSFSTLEIQRTEQGDSAMYLCASSPRLAGNVNEQFFGPGTRLTVL.

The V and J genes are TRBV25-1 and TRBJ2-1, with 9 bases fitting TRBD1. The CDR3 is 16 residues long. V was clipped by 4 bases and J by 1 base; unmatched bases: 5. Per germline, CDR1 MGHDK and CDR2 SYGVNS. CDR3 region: CASSGLQGASYNEQFF. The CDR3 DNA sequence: TGTGCCAGCAGTGGCTTACAGGGGGCATCCTACAATGAGCAGTTCTTC. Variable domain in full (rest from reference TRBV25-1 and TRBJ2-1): EADIYQTPRYLVIGTGKKITLECSQTMGHDKMYWYQQDPGMELHLIHYSYGVNSTEKGDLSSESTVSRIRTEHFPLTLESARPSHTSQYLCASSGLQGASYNEQFFGPGTRLTVL.

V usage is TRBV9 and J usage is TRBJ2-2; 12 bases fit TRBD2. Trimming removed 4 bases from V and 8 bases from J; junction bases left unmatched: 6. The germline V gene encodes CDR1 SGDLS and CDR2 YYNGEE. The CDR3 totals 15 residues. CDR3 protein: CASSRLAGAPGELFF. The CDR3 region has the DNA TGTGCCAGCAGCAGACTAGCGGGGGCCCCTGGGGAGCTGTTTTTT. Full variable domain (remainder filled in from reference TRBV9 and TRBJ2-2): DSGVTQTPKHLITATGQRVTLRCSPRSGDLSVYWYQQSLDQGLQFLIQYYNGEERAKGNILERFSAQQFPDLHSELNLSSLELGDSALYFCASSRLAGAPGELFFGEGSRLTVL.

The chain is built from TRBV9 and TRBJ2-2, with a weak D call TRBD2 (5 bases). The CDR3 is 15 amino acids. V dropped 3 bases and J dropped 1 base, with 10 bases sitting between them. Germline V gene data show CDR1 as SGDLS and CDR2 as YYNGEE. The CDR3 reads CASSAGYQNTGELFF. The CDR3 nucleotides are TGTGCCAGCAGCGCGGGGTACCAGAACACCGGGGAGCTGTTTTTT.